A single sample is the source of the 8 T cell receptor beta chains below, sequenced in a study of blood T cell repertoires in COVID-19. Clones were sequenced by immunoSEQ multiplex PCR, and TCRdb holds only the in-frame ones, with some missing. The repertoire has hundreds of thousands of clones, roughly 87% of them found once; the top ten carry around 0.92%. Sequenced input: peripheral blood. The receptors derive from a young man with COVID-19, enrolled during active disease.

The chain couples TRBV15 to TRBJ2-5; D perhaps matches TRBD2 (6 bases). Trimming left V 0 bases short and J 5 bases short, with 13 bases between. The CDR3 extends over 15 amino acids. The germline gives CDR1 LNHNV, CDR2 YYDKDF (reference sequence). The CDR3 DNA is TGTGCCACCAGCAGAGACGACTTTGGGAGGGAGACCCAGTACTTC. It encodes CATSRDDFGRETQYF.

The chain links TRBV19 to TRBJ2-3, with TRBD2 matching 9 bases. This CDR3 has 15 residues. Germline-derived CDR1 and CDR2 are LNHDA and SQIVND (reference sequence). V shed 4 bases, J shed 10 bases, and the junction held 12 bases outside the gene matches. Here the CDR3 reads CASSTSGNPPGAQYF. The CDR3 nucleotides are TGTGCCAGTAGTACTAGCGGGAACCCCCCAGGGGCGCAGTATTTT.

This CDR3 is CASSYPTGQGLTDTQYF. CDR3 nucleotide sequence: TGTGCCAGCAGTTACCCGACGGGACAGGGACTCACAGATACGCAGTATTTT. The chain carries TRBV6-2 or TRBV6-3 and TRBJ2-3, with 9 bases fitting TRBD1. The V and J ends lost 2 bases and 2 bases, in that order; junction bases with no gene match: 8. The germline V gene encodes CDR1 MNHEY and CDR2 SVGEGT. The CDR3 is made up of 17 amino acids.

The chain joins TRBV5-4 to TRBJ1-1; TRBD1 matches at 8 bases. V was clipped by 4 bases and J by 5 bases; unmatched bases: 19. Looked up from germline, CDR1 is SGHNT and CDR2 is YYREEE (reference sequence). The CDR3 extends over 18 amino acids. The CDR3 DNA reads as TGTGCCAGCAGCCCCGGAATATCGGGAGGACAGGGAGGGACTGAAGCTTTCTTT. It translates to CASSPGISGGQGGTEAFF.

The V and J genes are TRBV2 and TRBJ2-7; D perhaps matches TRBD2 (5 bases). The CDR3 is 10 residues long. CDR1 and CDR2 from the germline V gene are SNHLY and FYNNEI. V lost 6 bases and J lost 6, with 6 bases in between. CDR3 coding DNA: TGTGCCAGCAGGGCGGGCGAGCAGTACTTC. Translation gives CASRAGEQYF.

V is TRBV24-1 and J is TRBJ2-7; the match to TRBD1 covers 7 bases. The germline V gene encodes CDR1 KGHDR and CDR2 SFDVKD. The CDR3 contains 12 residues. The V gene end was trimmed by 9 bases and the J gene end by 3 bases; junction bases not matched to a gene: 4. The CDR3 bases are TGTGCCACCGCCGGGACAGACTACGAGCAGTACTTC. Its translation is CATAGTDYEQYF.

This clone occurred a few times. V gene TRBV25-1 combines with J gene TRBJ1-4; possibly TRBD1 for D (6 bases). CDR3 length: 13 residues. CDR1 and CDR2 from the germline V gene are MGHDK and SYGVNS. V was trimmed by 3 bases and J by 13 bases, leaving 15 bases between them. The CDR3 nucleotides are TGTGCCAGCAGTGACTTCCGGGGGGACATACTGTTTTTT. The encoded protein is CASSDFRGDILFF.

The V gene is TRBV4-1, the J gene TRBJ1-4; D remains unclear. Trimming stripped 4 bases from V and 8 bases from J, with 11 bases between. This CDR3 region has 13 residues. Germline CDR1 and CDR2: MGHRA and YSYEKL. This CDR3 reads CASSPAPGEKLFF. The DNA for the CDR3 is TGCGCCAGCAGCCCGGCCCCCGGGGAAAAACTGTTTTTT.